These 12 T cell receptor beta chains were sequenced from one sample in a study of blood T cell repertoires in COVID-19. Assay: immunoSEQ multiplex PCR; the TCRdb copy retains only in-frame clones and omits some. The table lists about 160,000 clones, around 82% of them singletons. The sequenced sample was PBMCs or T cells enriched from blood (not recorded which). The receptor source for this set is a man in his 60s who had recovered from COVID-19.

The sample holds a few counts of this clone. The rearrangement links TRBV19 to TRBJ1-5, with D perhaps matching TRBD1 (5 bases). Deletions cut 1 base from V and 11 bases from J, with 24 bases between. Germline V CDR1 and CDR2: LNHDA, SQIVND (reference sequence). CDR3 size: 17 residues. The CDR3 spells CASSIVGDRFLRWAQHF. The DNA of the CDR3 is TGTGCCAGTAGTATAGTCGGAGACAGATTTTTGAGGTGGGCCCAGCATTTT.

The V gene is TRBV5-4, the J gene TRBJ2-7; the match to TRBD1 covers 8 bases. J was trimmed by 6 bases and V by 5 bases; bases with no gene match: 16. Germline V lookup: CDR1 SGHNT, CDR2 YYREEE (reference sequence). The CDR3 is 16 residues long. The CDR3 DNA reads as TGTGCCAGCAGTAGGGACAGGACTGAAACCGGCTCCGAGCAGTACTTC. The encoded protein is CASSRDRTETGSEQYF. Looking up the rest from reference TRBV5-4 and TRBJ2-7 gives the full variable domain: ETGVTQSPTHLIKTRGQQVTLRCSSQSGHNTVSWYQQALGQGPQFIFQYYREEENGRGNFPPRFSGLQFPNYSSELNVNALELDDSALYLCASSRDRTETGSEQYFGPGTRLTVT.

This clone was picked up one time. V usage is TRBV5-1 and J usage is TRBJ2-5; 13 bases match TRBD2. The germline V gene has CDR1 SGHRS and CDR2 YFSETQ. Trimming took 4 bases from V and 4 from J; bases not matched to a gene: 7. The CDR3 has 16 amino acids. As DNA, the CDR3 is TGCGCCAGCAGCCCAGGACTAGCGGGAGTCATAGAGACCCAGTACTTC. Translating gives CASSPGLAGVIETQYF.

This clone is a singleton in its sample. J is TRBJ2-3 and V is TRBV7-9; D gene ambiguous. CDR1 is SEHNR and CDR2 is FQNEAQ in the germline V gene (reference sequence). The CDR3 loop spans 15 amino acids. Trimming cost V 1 base and J 0 bases, with 8 bases left between them. The DNA for the CDR3 is TGTGCCAGCAGCTTAGGTCCCTCTAGCACAGATACGCAGTATTTT. Translated: CASSLGPSSTDTQYF.

The chain has TRBV6-2 or TRBV6-3 and TRBJ2-5; TRBD2 agrees at 15 bases. CDR3 size: 19 residues. V lost 3 bases to trimming and J lost 3 bases; unmatched junction nucleotides: 11. Germline CDR1 reads MNHEY; CDR2 reads SVGEGT. CDR3 sequence (DNA): TGTGCCAGCAGTTATTCGGTTGGACTAGCGGGAGGGTCGAAAGAGACCCAGTACTTC. Its protein is CASSYSVGLAGGSKETQYF.

This clone came up a few times. CDR3 region: CASKSRGLAVYNEQFF. The CDR3 DNA is TGTGCCAGTAAATCCCGGGGACTAGCTGTCTACAATGAGCAGTTCTTC. The chain links TRBV19 to TRBJ2-1; 9 positions match TRBD2. V shed 7 bases, J shed 3 bases, and the junction held 10 bases outside the gene matches. The CDR3 loop spans 16 amino acids. CDR1 LNHDA and CDR2 SQIVND come from the germline V gene (reference sequence).

The chain links TRBV2 to TRBJ1-5, with D perhaps TRBD1 (5 bases). There are 15 residues in the CDR3. Trimming stripped 4 bases from V and 2 bases from J, with 12 bases between. Looked up from germline, CDR1 is SNHLY and CDR2 is FYNNEI. The CDR3 DNA reads TGTGCCAGCAGTGCTGAGGCAGGGCGCAATCAGCCCCAGCATTTT. Translating it yields CASSAEAGRNQPQHF. Combining the CDR3 with reference TRBV2 and TRBJ1-5 gives the whole variable domain EPEVTQTPSHQVTQMGQEVILRCVPISNHLYFYWYRQILGQKVEFLVSFYNNEISEKSEIFDDQFSVERPDGSNFTLKIRSTKLEDSAMYFCASSAEAGRNQPQHFGDGTRLSIL.

CDR3 in amino acids: CASSLRDLPYEQYF. The CDR3 nucleotides read TGTGCCAGCAGCTTACGCGATCTCCCCTACGAGCAGTACTTC. The rearrangement links TRBV7-8 to TRBJ2-7; D unresolved. The germline V and J ends were trimmed by 2 bases and 2 bases, with 10 bases remaining between them. The CDR3 sequence is 14 residues long. Germline CDR1 reads SGHVS; CDR2 reads FQNEAQ.

The gene calls are TRBV6-5 and TRBJ2-7, with D perhaps TRBD1 (5 bases). There are 15 residues in the CDR3. Germline V gives CDR1 MNHEY, CDR2 SVGAGI. The V end was cut by 5 bases, the J end by 2 bases, with 16 bases between. In DNA, the CDR3 is TGTGCCAGCAGTAGAGGACAACTCGTTCCCTACGAGCAGTACTTC. Translating gives CASSRGQLVPYEQYF.

The gene calls are TRBV7-8 and TRBJ1-5; D is unresolved. The CDR3 totals 14 residues. The V end was cut by 1 base, the J end by 5 bases, with 9 bases between. Germline CDR1 SGHVS, CDR2 FQNEAQ. The CDR3 loop reads CASSLGPGDQPQHF. The CDR3 DNA follows: TGTGCCAGCAGCTTAGGACCCGGGGATCAGCCCCAGCATTTT.

The chain joins TRBV5-8 to TRBJ2-7, with D tentatively TRBD2 (6 bases). Looked up from germline, CDR1 is SGHTS and CDR2 is YDEGEE. The CDR3 totals 16 residues. Between the trimmed V and J ends, which lost 4 bases and 7 bases, there was a span of 24 bases. CDR3 protein: CASSLPRFSGGGEQYF. The CDR3 DNA sequence: TGTGCCAGCAGCCTCCCAAGGTTTAGCGGAGGAGGGGAGCAGTACTTC.

The chain links TRBV5-8 to TRBJ2-7, with 7 bases that match TRBD1. Losses at the gene ends were 4 bases for V and 6 bases for J; bases not matched to a gene: 10. The CDR3 contains 14 residues. CDR1 is SGHTS, CDR2 YDEGEE, per germline. CDR3 sequence reads: CASSRHVTGVEQYF. The CDR3 bases are TGTGCCAGCAGCCGTCACGTAACAGGGGTCGAGCAGTACTTC. Full variable domain (missing parts from reference TRBV5-8 and TRBJ2-7): EAGVTQSPTHLIKTRGQQATLRCSPISGHTSVYWYQQALGLGLQFLLWYDEGEERNRGNFPPRFSGRQFPNYSSELNVNALELEDSALYLCASSRHVTGVEQYFGPGTRLTVT.